This entry lists 10 T cell receptor beta chains sequenced from one sample in a study of T cells in localized non-small cell lung cancer. Method: immunoSEQ multiplex PCR; TCRdb's copy keeps in-frame clones and lacks some. The sample includes 90,000 to 95,000 clones, more than 75% of them seen just once. The sequencing here drew on PBMCs, taken before any cancer treatment. All receptors derive from a woman aged 40-70 years with stage II squamous cell lung carcinoma.

This clone appeared once. The gene calls are TRBV19 and TRBJ1-5; TRBD1 is a possible D gene (5 bases). This CDR3 has 13 residues. V was cut by 5 bases and J by 4 bases, with 9 bases left in between. In germline, CDR1 is LNHDA, CDR2 SQIVND (reference sequence). This CDR3 reads CASSGGGNQPQHF. As DNA, the CDR3 is TGTGCCAGTAGTGGGGGGGGTAATCAGCCCCAGCATTTT.

This clone was observed a few times. The rearrangement uses TRBV5-4 and TRBJ2-3; a weak D match, TRBD1 (5 bases). V shed 0 bases and J shed 5 bases, with 13 bases lying between them. The CDR3 sequence is 15 residues long. Germline V gene data show CDR1 as SGHNT and CDR2 as YYREEE (reference sequence). The CDR3 region has the DNA TGTGCCAGCAGCTTGGTAAGGGGTAAAAGAGATACGCAGTATTTT. It codes for CASSLVRGKRDTQYF.

This chain joins TRBV6-1 and TRBJ2-1, with 8 bases matching TRBD1. The CDR3 has 15 residues. Germline assignment: CDR1 MNHNS and CDR2 SASEGT. With V trimmed by 4 bases and J by 7 bases, 9 bases remained unmatched. The CDR3 region has the DNA TGTGCCAGCAGTGCGGGACAGGATCCGAGGAATGAGCAGTTCTTC. Translated: CASSAGQDPRNEQFF.

The chain recombines TRBV5-1 with TRBJ1-1, with D unclear. V was cut by 5 bases and J by 1 base, with 9 bases left in between. The germline gives CDR1 SGHRS, CDR2 YFSETQ. This CDR3 region has 13 residues. The CDR3 spells CASRINPNTEAFF. The CDR3 nucleotides read TGCGCCAGCAGGATCAATCCGAACACTGAAGCTTTCTTT.

The V call is TRBV29-1, the J call TRBJ1-2; D is unclear. The length of the CDR3 is 12 residues. Between the trimmed V and J ends, which lost 3 bases and 4 bases, there was a span of 9 bases. Per the germline V gene, CDR1 is SQVTM and CDR2 is ANQGSEA. The CDR3 protein is CSVEGRGYGYTF. In nucleotides, the CDR3 is TGCAGCGTTGAGGGCAGAGGCTATGGCTACACCTTC.

This rearrangement joins TRBV28 to TRBJ2-7; D is uncertain. The CDR3 is made up of 14 amino acids. V gave up 5 bases and J gave up 2 bases, with 13 bases separating them. Germline lookup yields CDR1 MDHEN and CDR2 SYDVKM. The CDR3 DNA follows: TGTGCCAGCAGTCGTAGACGGTCGACCTACGAGCAGTACTTC. Protein: CASSRRRSTYEQYF.

CDR3 sequence (DNA): TGTGCCAGCAACACCGGGACTACCACAGATACGCAGTATTTT. It yields the protein CASNTGTTTDTQYF. The chain is built from TRBV6-6 and TRBJ2-3; TRBD2 matches at 7 bases. Germline CDR1 and CDR2: MNHNY and SVGAGI (reference sequence). The J segment lost 2 bases and the V segment lost 7 bases, leaving 6 bases of the junction unmatched. The CDR3 spans 14 residues.

The chain joins TRBV2 to TRBJ2-7; D is perhaps TRBD1 (6 bases). CDR1 and CDR2 from the germline V gene are SNHLY and FYNNEI. The CDR3 is 13 amino acids. V lost 1 base and J lost 5, with 9 bases in between. The CDR3 region has the DNA TGTGCCAGCAGTGAAGACAGGGCACACGAGCAGTACTTC. Encoded protein: CASSEDRAHEQYF.

The V gene is TRBV27, the J gene TRBJ2-5; D may be TRBD1 or TRBD2 (7 bases each). Trimming left V 2 bases short and J 13 bases short, with 20 bases between. From germline, CDR1 is MNHEY and CDR2 SMNVEV (reference sequence). The CDR3 loop spans 14 amino acids. The CDR3 nucleotides read TGTGCCAGCAGTTTACGGCAGGGGGGGATTCCGCGGTACTTC. As protein: CASSLRQGGIPRYF.

J is TRBJ2-2 and V is TRBV7-8; 9 positions match TRBD1. V lost 5 bases to trimming and J lost 6 bases; unmatched junction nucleotides: 7. This CDR3 region has 15 residues. Germline V lookup: CDR1 SGHVS, CDR2 FQNEAQ. The chain's CDR3 is CASSPRDRVPGELFF. The CDR3 DNA reads as TGTGCCAGCAGCCCCCGGGACAGGGTACCCGGGGAGCTGTTTTTT.